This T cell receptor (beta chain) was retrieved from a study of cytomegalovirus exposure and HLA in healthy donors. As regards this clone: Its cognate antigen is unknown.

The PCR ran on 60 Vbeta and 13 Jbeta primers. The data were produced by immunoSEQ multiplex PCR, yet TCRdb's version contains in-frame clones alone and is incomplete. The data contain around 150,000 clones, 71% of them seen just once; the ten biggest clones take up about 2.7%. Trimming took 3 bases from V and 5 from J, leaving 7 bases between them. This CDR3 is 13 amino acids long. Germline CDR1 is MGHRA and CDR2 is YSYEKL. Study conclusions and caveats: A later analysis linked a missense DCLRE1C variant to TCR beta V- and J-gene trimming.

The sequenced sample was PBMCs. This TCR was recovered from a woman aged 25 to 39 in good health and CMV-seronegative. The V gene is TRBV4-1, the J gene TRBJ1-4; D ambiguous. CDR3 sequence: CASSQLRNEKLFF. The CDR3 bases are TGCGCCAGCAGCCAGCTTCGGAATGAAAAACTGTTTTTT.